Below, 9 T cell receptor beta chains from the same sample are listed, as sequenced in a study of lymphopenia after photon versus proton radiotherapy. The table came from immunoSEQ multiplex PCR; TCRdb's copy has only in-frame clones and leaves some out. This sample has 7,000 to 9,500 clones, with 70% to 90% found just once. The starting material was peripheral blood, obtained from a patient treated with photon-based radiotherapy. The receptors shown here come from a woman aged 70-85 years with pancreatic cancer.

The gene calls are TRBV6-5 and TRBJ2-2; D is unresolved. Trimming removed 5 bases from V and 4 bases from J, with 5 bases in between. This CDR3 is 12 amino acids long. CDR1 and CDR2 from the germline V gene are MNHEY and SVGAGI. CDR3 in amino acids: CASSRGTGELFF. DNA of the CDR3: TGTGCCAGCAGTCGTGGCACCGGGGAGCTGTTTTTT.

This sequence joins TRBV2 and TRBJ1-5, with D possibly TRBD1 on 6 matching bases. The CDR3 extends over 13 amino acids. The germline V gene encodes CDR1 SNHLY and CDR2 FYNNEI. V lost 6 bases to trimming and J lost 9 bases, with 15 bases between them. CDR3 in DNA: TGTGCCAGCAGACAGGGCAGGGATCGGCCCCAGCATTTT. It translates to CASRQGRDRPQHF.

The V and J genes are TRBV4-1 and TRBJ2-3; no definite D call. The V and J ends lost 0 bases and 0 bases respectively, with 16 bases between them. Germline V gene sequence: CDR1 MGHRA, CDR2 YSYEKL. This CDR3 comprises 18 residues. In DNA, the CDR3 is TGCGCCAGCAGCCAAGATCCGACATATCCAACTAGCACAGATACGCAGTATTTT. Translation gives CASSQDPTYPTSTDTQYF.

The chain links TRBV28 to TRBJ2-1; D perhaps matches TRBD1 (6 bases). Germline V gene data show CDR1 as MDHEN and CDR2 as SYDVKM. The CDR3 spans 15 residues. Trimming removed 7 bases from V and 3 bases from J, with 16 bases in between. The CDR3, as DNA: TGTGCCAGCACCCAAGGGGGACGGGACTACAATGAGCAGTTCTTC. As protein: CASTQGGRDYNEQFF.

V usage is TRBV18 and J usage is TRBJ2-3, with 7 positions matching TRBD1. CDR3 size: 16 residues. V shed 0 bases and J 3 bases; nucleotides not matched to a gene: 6. Germline V gene data show CDR1 as KGHSH and CDR2 as LQKENI. In DNA, the CDR3 is TGTGCCAGCTCACCACCAGGGGGCCTTAGTACAGATACGCAGTATTTT. Translation gives CASSPPGGLSTDTQYF.

V and J are TRBV28 and TRBJ2-7; 7 bases agree with TRBD1. Unmatched junction bases numbered 9, after V lost 10 bases and J lost 3 bases. The CDR3 runs to 13 residues. CDR1 is MDHEN, CDR2 SYDVKM, per germline. Here the CDR3 DNA reads TGTGCCATACGCCGGGACAGCATCTACGAGCAGTACTTC. Encoded protein: CAIRRDSIYEQYF.

V usage is TRBV7-3 and J usage is TRBJ2-6, with TRBD1 identical over 10 bases. The ends lost 5 bases at V and 2 bases at J; junction bases unmatched: 18. CDR1 SGHTA and CDR2 FQGTGA come from the germline V gene. This CDR3 region has 21 residues. As DNA, the CDR3 is TGTGCCAGCAGCGTAAGGACCCCTTTGACAGGGGGCCCGGCTGGGGCCAACGTCCTGACTTTC. Translating gives CASSVRTPLTGGPAGANVLTF.

This clone has more than one count but fewer than ten. A read error may produce the germline difference seen at one junction end. V gene TRBV19 combines with J gene TRBJ2-1, with D possibly being TRBD1 (6 bases). The CDR3 is 13 residues long. CDR1 is LNHDA, CDR2 SQIVND, per germline (reference sequence). Written as DNA, the CDR3 is TGTGCCAGTAGTGAAAGAACAGGGCCCCCGCGGCTCTTC. Protein: CASSERTGPPRLF.

The J gene is TRBJ2-7, the V gene TRBV6-5; unclear D gene. The CDR3 loop spans 11 amino acids. Germline values: CDR1 MNHEY, CDR2 SVGAGI. Trimming cost V 6 bases and J 2 bases, with 5 bases left between them. CDR3 nucleotide sequence: TGTGCCAGCAGCGATGCCTACGAGCAGTACTTC. It yields the protein CASSDAYEQYF.